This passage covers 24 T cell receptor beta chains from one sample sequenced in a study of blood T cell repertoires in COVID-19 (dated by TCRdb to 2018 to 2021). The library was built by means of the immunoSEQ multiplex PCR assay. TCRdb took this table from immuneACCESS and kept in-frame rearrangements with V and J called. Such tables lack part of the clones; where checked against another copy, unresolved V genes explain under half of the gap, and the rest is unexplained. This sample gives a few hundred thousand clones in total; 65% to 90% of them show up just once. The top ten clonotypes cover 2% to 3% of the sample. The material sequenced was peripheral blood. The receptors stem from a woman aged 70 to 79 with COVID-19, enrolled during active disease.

The CDR3 DNA follows: TGTGCCAGCAGCGGGCGGGCCGGGTTTGGCTACACCTTC. Translating gives CASSGRAGFGYTF. The chain is built from TRBV14 and TRBJ1-2, with D hard to call. V gave up 5 bases and J gave up 7 bases, with 14 bases separating them. Germline CDR1 is SGHDN and CDR2 is FVKESK. The CDR3 spans 13 residues. Filled out from reference TRBV14 and TRBJ1-2, the complete variable domain reads EAGVTQFPSHSVIEKGQTVTLRCDPISGHDNLYWYRRVMGKEIKFLLHFVKESKQDESGMPNNRFLAERTGGTYSTLKVQPAELEDSGVYFCASSGRAGFGYTFGSGTRLTVV.

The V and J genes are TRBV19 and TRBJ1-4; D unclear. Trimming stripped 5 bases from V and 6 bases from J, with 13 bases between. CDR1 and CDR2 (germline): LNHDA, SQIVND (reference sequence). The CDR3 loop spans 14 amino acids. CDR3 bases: TGTGCCAGTAGTTTTTCGGGGTCTGATGAAAAACTGTTTTTT. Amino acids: CASSFSGSDEKLFF. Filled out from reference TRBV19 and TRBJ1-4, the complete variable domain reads DGGITQSPKYLFRKEGQNVTLSCEQNLNHDAMYWYRQDPGQGLRLIYYSQIVNDFQKGDIAEGYSVSREKKESFPLTVTSAQKNPTAFYLCASSFSGSDEKLFFGSGTQLSVL.

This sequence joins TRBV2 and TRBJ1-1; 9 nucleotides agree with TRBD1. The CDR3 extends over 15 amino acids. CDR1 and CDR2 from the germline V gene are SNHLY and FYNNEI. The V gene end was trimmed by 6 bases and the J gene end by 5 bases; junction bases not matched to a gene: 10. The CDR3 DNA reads TGTGCCAGCAGACTAACGACAGGGACAGGGACTGAAGCTTTCTTT. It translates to CASRLTTGTGTEAFF.

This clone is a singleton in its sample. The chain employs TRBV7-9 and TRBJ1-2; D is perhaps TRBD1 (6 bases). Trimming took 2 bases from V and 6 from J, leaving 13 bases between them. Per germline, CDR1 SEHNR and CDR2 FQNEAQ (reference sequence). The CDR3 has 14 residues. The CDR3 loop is CASSLRGGEDGYTF. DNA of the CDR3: TGTGCCAGCAGCTTACGCGGGGGCGAGGATGGCTACACCTTC.

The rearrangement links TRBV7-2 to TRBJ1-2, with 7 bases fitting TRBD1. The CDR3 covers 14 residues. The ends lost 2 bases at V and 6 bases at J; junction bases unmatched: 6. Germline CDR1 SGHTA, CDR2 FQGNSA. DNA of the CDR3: TGTGCCAGCAGCTTAAGTCCAGGGGGACATGGCTACACCTTC. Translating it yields CASSLSPGGHGYTF.

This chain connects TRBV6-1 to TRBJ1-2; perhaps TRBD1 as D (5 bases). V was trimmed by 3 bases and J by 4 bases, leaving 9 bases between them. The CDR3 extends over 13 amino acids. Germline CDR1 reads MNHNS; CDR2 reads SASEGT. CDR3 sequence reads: CASSDRVAYGYTF. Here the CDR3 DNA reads TGTGCCAGCAGTGACAGGGTCGCCTATGGCTACACCTTC.

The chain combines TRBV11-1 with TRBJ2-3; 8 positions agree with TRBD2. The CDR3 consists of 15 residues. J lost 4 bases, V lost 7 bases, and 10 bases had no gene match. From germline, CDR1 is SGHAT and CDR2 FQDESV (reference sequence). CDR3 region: CASTLAGGPADTQYF. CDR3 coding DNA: TGTGCCAGCACCCTCGCGGGGGGCCCCGCAGATACGCAGTATTTT.

The CDR3 DNA sequence: TGCGCCAGCAGCCAGGCCGGGACTCTGAATCAGCCCCAGCATTTT. Translated: CASSQAGTLNQPQHF. The J gene is TRBJ1-5, the V gene TRBV4-1; tentative D call: TRBD1 (5 bases). This CDR3 region has 15 residues. Between the trimmed V and J ends, which lost 3 bases and 4 bases, there was a span of 13 bases. CDR1 and CDR2 (germline): MGHRA, YSYEKL.

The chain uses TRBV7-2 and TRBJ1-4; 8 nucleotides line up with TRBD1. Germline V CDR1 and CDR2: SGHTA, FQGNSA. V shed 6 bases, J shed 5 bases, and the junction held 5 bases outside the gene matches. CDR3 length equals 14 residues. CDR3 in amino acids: CASRGTGLNEKLFF. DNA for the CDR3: TGTGCCAGCAGGGGGACAGGATTAAATGAAAAACTGTTTTTT. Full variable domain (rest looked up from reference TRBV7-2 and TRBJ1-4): GAGVSQSPSNKVTEKGKDVELRCDPISGHTALYWYRQSLGQGLEFLIYFQGNSAPDKSGLPSDRFSAERTGGSVSTLTIQRTQQEDSAVYLCASRGTGLNEKLFFGSGTQLSVL.

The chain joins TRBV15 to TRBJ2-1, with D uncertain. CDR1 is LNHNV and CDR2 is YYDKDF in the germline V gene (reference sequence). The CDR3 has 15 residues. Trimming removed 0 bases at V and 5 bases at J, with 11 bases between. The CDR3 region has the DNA TGTGCCACCAGCAGAGACAAAATCTTAGACAATGAGCAGTTCTTC. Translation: CATSRDKILDNEQFF.

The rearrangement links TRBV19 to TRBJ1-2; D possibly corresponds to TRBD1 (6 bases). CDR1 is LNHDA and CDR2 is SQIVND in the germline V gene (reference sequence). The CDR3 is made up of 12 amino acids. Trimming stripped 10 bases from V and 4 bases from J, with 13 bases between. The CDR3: CATSGGGYGYTF. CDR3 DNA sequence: TGTGCCACCAGTGGGGGCGGCTATGGCTACACCTTC.

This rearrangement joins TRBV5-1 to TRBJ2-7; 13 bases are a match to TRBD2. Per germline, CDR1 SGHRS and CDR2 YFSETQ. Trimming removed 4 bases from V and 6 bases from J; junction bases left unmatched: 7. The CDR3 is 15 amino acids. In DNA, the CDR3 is TGCGCCAGCAGCGAAGGGACTAGCGGGACAGGCGAGCAGTACTTC. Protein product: CASSEGTSGTGEQYF.

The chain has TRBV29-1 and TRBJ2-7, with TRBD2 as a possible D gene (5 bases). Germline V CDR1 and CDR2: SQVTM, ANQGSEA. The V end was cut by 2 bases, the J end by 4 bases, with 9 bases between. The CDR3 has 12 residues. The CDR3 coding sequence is TGCAGCGTTGAAAGTGTAGCGTACGAGCAGTACTTC. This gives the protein CSVESVAYEQYF.

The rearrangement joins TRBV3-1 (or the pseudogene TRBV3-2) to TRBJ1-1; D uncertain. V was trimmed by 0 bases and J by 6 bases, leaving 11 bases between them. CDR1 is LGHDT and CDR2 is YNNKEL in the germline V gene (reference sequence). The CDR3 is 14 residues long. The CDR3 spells CASSQDAVWSEAFF. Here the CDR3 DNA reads TGTGCCAGCAGCCAAGATGCGGTCTGGTCTGAAGCTTTCTTT.

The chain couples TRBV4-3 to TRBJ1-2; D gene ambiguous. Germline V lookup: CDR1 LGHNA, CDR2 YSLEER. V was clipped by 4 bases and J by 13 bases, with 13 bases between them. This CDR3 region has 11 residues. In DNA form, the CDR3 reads TGCGCCAGCAGCCTTGGACGGGAGTGCACCTTC. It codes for CASSLGRECTF.

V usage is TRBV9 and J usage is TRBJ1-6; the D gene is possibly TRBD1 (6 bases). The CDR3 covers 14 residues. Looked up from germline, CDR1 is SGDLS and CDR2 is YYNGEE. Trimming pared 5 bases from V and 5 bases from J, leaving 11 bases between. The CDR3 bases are TGTGCCAGCAGATCTACAGGGAATAATTCACCCCTCCACTTT. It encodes CASRSTGNNSPLHF.

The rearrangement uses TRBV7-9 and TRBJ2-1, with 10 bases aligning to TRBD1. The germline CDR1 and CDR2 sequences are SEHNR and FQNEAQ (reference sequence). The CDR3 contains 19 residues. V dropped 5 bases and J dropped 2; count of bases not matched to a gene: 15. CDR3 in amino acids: CASSPDLTGGTGAYNEQFF. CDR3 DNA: TGTGCCAGCAGCCCGGATCTGACGGGCGGGACAGGGGCCTACAATGAGCAGTTCTTC.

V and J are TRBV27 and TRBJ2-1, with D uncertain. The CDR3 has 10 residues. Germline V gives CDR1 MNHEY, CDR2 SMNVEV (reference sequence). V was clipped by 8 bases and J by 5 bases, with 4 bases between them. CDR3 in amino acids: CASGHNEQFF. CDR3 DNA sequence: TGTGCCAGCGGGCACAATGAGCAGTTCTTC.

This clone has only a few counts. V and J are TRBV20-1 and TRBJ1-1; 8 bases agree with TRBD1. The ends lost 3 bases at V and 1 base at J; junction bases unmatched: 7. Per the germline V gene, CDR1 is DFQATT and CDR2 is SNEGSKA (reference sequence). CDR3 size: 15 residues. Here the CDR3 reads CSASILGTGNTEAFF. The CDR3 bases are TGCAGTGCTAGTATATTGGGGACAGGGAACACTGAAGCTTTCTTT.

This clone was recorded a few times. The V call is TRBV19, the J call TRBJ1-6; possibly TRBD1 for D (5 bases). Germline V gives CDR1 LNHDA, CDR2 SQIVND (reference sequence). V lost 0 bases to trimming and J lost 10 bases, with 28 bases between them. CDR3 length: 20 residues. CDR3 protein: CASSIDLGRRGRLGGSPLHF. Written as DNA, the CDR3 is TGTGCCAGTAGTATAGATCTGGGGCGGAGGGGCCGCCTAGGTGGCTCACCCCTCCACTTT.

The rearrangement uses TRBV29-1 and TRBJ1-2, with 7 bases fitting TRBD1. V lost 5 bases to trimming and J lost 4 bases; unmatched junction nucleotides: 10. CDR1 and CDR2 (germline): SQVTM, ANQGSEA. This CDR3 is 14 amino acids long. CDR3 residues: CSVTFSDRAYGYTF. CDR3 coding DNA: TGCAGCGTTACGTTTAGCGACAGGGCCTATGGCTACACCTTC.

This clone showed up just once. CDR3 nucleotides: TGCGCCAGCAGCTTTCTTCCCCAGACGGGGAACACTGAAGCTTTCTTT. Translating it yields CASSFLPQTGNTEAFF. J is TRBJ1-1 and V is TRBV5-1; no reliable D call. Looked up from germline, CDR1 is SGHRS and CDR2 is YFSETQ. V gave up 2 bases and J gave up 1 base, with 15 bases separating them. There are 16 residues in the CDR3.

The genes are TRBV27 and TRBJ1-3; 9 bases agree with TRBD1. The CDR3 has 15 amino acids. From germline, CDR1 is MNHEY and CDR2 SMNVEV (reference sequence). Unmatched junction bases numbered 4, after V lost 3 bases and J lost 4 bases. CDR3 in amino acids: CASSLDRGRGNTIYF. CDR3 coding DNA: TGTGCCAGCAGTTTGGACAGGGGACGCGGAAACACCATATATTTT.

CDR3 sequence (DNA): TGTGCTAGTGGTTTGGGACAGGCCAATGAGCAGTTCTTC. This encodes CASGLGQANEQFF. The rearrangement joins TRBV12-5 to TRBJ2-1; a possible D gene is TRBD1 (6 bases). CDR1 and CDR2 from the germline V gene are LGHNT and FRNRAP. Between the trimmed V and J ends, which lost 1 base and 6 bases, there was a span of 7 bases. CDR3 length equals 13 residues. The whole variable domain, remainder taken from reference TRBV12-5 and TRBJ2-1, is DARVTQTPRHKVTEMGQEVTMRCQPILGHNTVFWYRQTMMQGLELLAYFRNRAPLDDSGMPKDRFSAEMPDATLATLKIQPSEPRDSAVYFCASGLGQANEQFFGPGTRLTVL.